Each of the 28 T cell receptor beta chains below was sequenced from the same sample in a study of blood T cell repertoires in COVID-19. Method: immunoSEQ multiplex PCR; TCRdb's copy keeps in-frame clones and lacks some. The sample includes approximately 12,000 clones, approximately 86% of them seen just once. Material for sequencing was peripheral blood. Every receptor here comes from a human donor in a cohort sampled during active COVID-19.

A word on this clone: Compared with germline, one end of the junction differs, possibly owing to a read error. The chain carries TRBV7-7 and TRBJ1-1; the D gene is possibly TRBD1 (6 bases). In germline, CDR1 is SSHAT, CDR2 FNYEAQ (reference sequence). The CDR3 spans 16 residues. The DNA of the CDR3 is TGTGCTAGCAGACCCGGCGGGGGGCTAATTCTCACTGAAGCTTTCTTT. It codes for CASRPGGGLILTEAFF.

The chain couples TRBV5-5 to TRBJ1-6, with 9 bases lining up with TRBD1. Germline assignment: CDR1 SGHKS and CDR2 YYEKEE (reference sequence). Trimming cost V 4 bases and J 10 bases; bases outside gene matches: 9. This CDR3 is built from 15 residues. CDR3 nucleotide sequence: TGTGCCAGCAGCCCCGGGGACAGGGACAGCTCACCCCTCCACTTT. It encodes CASSPGDRDSSPLHF.

The chain combines TRBV11-2 with TRBJ1-1, with D hard to call. V was trimmed by 4 bases and J by 2 bases, leaving 8 bases between them. The CDR3 contains 13 residues. The germline V gene encodes CDR1 SGHAT and CDR2 FQNNGV. CDR3 loop: CASSSDTNTEAFF. The CDR3 coding sequence is TGTGCCAGCAGCTCAGATACTAACACTGAAGCTTTCTTT. The whole variable domain, remainder taken from reference TRBV11-2 and TRBJ1-1, is EAGVAQSPRYKIIEKRQSVAFWCNPISGHATLYWYQQILGQGPKLLIQFQNNGVVDDSQLPKDRFSAERLKGVDSTLKIQPAKLEDSAVYLCASSSDTNTEAFFGQGTRLTVV.

The rearrangement links TRBV18 to TRBJ2-7; 9 bases fit TRBD2. CDR1 and CDR2 from the germline V gene are KGHSH and LQKENI. The junction had 3 bases not matched to a gene; V was cut back by 3 bases and J by 3 bases. This CDR3 region has 14 residues. CDR3 sequence: CASSPGTSFYEQYF. CDR3 bases: TGTGCCAGCTCACCCGGGACTAGCTTCTACGAGCAGTACTTC. The whole variable domain, filled in from reference TRBV18 and TRBJ2-7, reads NAGVMQNPRHLVRRRGQEARLRCSPMKGHSHVYWYRQLPEEGLKFMVYLQKENIIDESGMPKERFSAEFPKEGPSILRIQQVVRGDSAAYFCASSPGTSFYEQYFGPGTRLTVT.

The chain employs TRBV19 and TRBJ2-1; the D gene is possibly TRBD2 (6 bases). Between the trimmed V and J ends, which lost 5 bases and 4 bases, there was a span of 15 bases. Germline V gene lookup returns CDR1 LNHDA and CDR2 SQIVND (reference sequence). CDR3 length: 15 residues. The CDR3 DNA reads TGTGCCAGTAGTGATTTCGCGGGGTCATACAATGAGCAGTTCTTC. Amino acids: CASSDFAGSYNEQFF.

V and J are TRBV6-2 or TRBV6-3 and TRBJ1-1; D is uncertain. The CDR3 sequence is 11 residues long. Germline V gene sequence: CDR1 MNHEY, CDR2 SVGEGT. V was pared by 6 bases and J by 2 bases, with 4 bases between. The CDR3: CASSSNTEAFF. In DNA form, the CDR3 reads TGTGCCAGCAGCAGCAACACTGAAGCTTTCTTT.

This clone has a handful of counts. The chain couples TRBV5-1 to TRBJ2-5; TRBD2 aligns across 15 bases. This CDR3 has 15 residues. V trimming: 3 bases; J trimming: 4 bases; junction bases outside the gene matches: 1. Germline loops: CDR1 SGHRS, CDR2 YFSETQ. The CDR3 DNA reads as TGCGCCAGCAGCTCGGGACTAGCGGGGGGAGAGACCCAGTACTTC. Translated, it gives CASSSGLAGGETQYF.

The chain has TRBV3-1 (or the pseudogene TRBV3-2) and TRBJ1-4; no clear D gene. The germline V and J ends were trimmed by 0 bases and 5 bases, with 10 bases remaining between them. The germline gives CDR1 LGHDT, CDR2 YNNKEL (reference sequence). This CDR3 is built from 15 residues. CDR3 bases: TGTGCCAGCAGCCAAGAATTACGGAGAAATGAAAAACTGTTTTTT. As protein: CASSQELRRNEKLFF.

This rearrangement joins TRBV5-1 to TRBJ1-4; the match to TRBD1 covers 8 bases. The CDR3 sequence is 15 residues long. From germline, CDR1 is SGHRS and CDR2 YFSETQ. The V segment lost 3 bases and the J segment 8 bases; nucleotides outside the gene matches: 9. The CDR3 is CASSSQGAQEEKLFF. CDR3 DNA: TGCGCCAGCAGCTCCCAGGGGGCGCAAGAAGAAAAACTGTTTTTT.

The chain recombines TRBV5-6 with TRBJ2-5; 8 positions agree with TRBD1. Germline V lookup: CDR1 SGHDT, CDR2 YYEEEE. The junction had 11 bases not matched to a gene; V was cut back by 6 bases and J by 4 bases. The CDR3 extends over 15 amino acids. The CDR3 region is CASNEAGTGGETQYF. CDR3 bases: TGTGCCAGCAACGAAGCCGGGACAGGTGGAGAGACCCAGTACTTC.

The gene calls are TRBV6-5 and TRBJ2-7; 12 bases fit TRBD1. The CDR3 extends over 14 amino acids. CDR1 MNHEY and CDR2 SVGAGI come from the germline V gene. V was clipped by 2 bases and J by 9 bases; unmatched bases: 5. For the CDR3, the DNA is TGTGCCAGCAGTTACACGGGACAGGGGGCTTGGCAGTACTTC. Protein product: CASSYTGQGAWQYF.

The J gene is TRBJ2-7, the V gene TRBV6-5, with D maybe TRBD2 (6 bases). CDR1 MNHEY and CDR2 SVGAGI come from the germline V gene. V lost 6 bases and J lost 3, with 12 bases in between. The CDR3 totals 13 residues. CDR3 DNA: TGTGCCAGCAGGGGGACTGTCCTCTACGAGCAGTACTTC. It translates to CASRGTVLYEQYF.

The V call is TRBV3-1 (or the pseudogene TRBV3-2), the J call TRBJ2-2; D gene unclear. CDR1 and CDR2 (germline): LGHDT, YNNKEL (reference sequence). The CDR3 extends over 15 amino acids. Trimming cost V 0 bases and J 2 bases, with 7 bases left between them. CDR3 DNA: TGTGCCAGCAGCCAAGATGGCAAAAACACCGGGGAGCTGTTTTTT. Translation gives CASSQDGKNTGELFF.

This clone was counted only a few times. This chain uses TRBV10-3 with TRBJ2-7, with D maybe TRBD1 (6 bases). Per germline, CDR1 ENHRY and CDR2 SYGVKD. This CDR3 has 13 amino acids. V gave up 6 bases and J gave up 4 bases, with 13 bases separating them. The CDR3 region has the DNA TGTGCCATCAGATCCGGGACACAGTACGAGCAGTACTTC. Its protein is CAIRSGTQYEQYF.

The chain employs TRBV19 and TRBJ2-1; a weak D match, TRBD2 (7 bases). Trimming shortened V by 10 bases and J by 7 bases, and 29 bases separated the two germline ends. This CDR3 contains 17 residues. Germline V gene data show CDR1 as LNHDA and CDR2 as SQIVND (reference sequence). In DNA form, the CDR3 reads TGTGCCACCTCTGGGGGGGCCCGAGGCCCGCCCCTTAATGAGCAGTTCTTC. Protein product: CATSGGARGPPLNEQFF. Filled out from reference TRBV19 and TRBJ2-1, the complete variable domain reads DGGITQSPKYLFRKEGQNVTLSCEQNLNHDAMYWYRQDPGQGLRLIYYSQIVNDFQKGDIAEGYSVSREKKESFPLTVTSAQKNPTAFYLCATSGGARGPPLNEQFFGPGTRLTVL.

This chain joins TRBV30 and TRBJ1-3; D ambiguous. This CDR3 region has 17 residues. Germline V CDR1 and CDR2: GTSNPN, SVGIG (reference sequence). Deletions cut 2 bases from V and 4 bases from J, with 21 bases between. The DNA of the CDR3 is TGTGCCTGGAGTCTTGGAAGGGTATCCACGGGGGGAAACACCATATATTTT. As protein: CAWSLGRVSTGGNTIYF.

This clone showed up just a few times. The rearrangement uses TRBV19 and TRBJ1-1; 7 nucleotides agree with TRBD1. V shed 4 bases, J shed 6 bases, and the junction held 14 bases outside the gene matches. The CDR3 contains 16 residues. Germline assignment: CDR1 LNHDA and CDR2 SQIVND (reference sequence). The CDR3 loop is CASSKGQGGLRSEAFF. The CDR3 region has the DNA TGTGCCAGTAGTAAGGGCCAGGGGGGATTGCGCTCTGAAGCTTTCTTT.

V and J are TRBV7-2 and TRBJ1-1, with a possible D match to TRBD1 (5 bases). Germline values: CDR1 SGHTA, CDR2 FQGNSA. The CDR3 covers 13 residues. The V end lost 2 bases, the J end lost 7 bases, and 11 bases lay between the germline ends. In DNA form, the CDR3 reads TGTGCCAGCAGCTTAACGGGGGATGGTGAAGCTTTCTTT. It encodes CASSLTGDGEAFF.

This clone was counted between two and nine times. The rearrangement uses TRBV9 and TRBJ1-2; D unresolved. V lost 7 bases and J lost 7, with 14 bases in between. CDR3 size: 12 residues. Germline V gene lookup returns CDR1 SGDLS and CDR2 YYNGEE. The CDR3, as DNA: TGTGCCAGCGGGAGGTCGGGTGGTGGCTACACCTTC. The encoded protein is CASGRSGGGYTF.

The rearrangement joins TRBV6-5 to TRBJ1-6, with 10 bases fitting TRBD1. The CDR3 length is 16 residues. J gave up 9 bases and V 3 bases, and 8 bases lay outside the gene matches. Germline V gives CDR1 MNHEY, CDR2 SVGAGI. The CDR3 is CASSYIRTGGGSPLHF. DNA for the CDR3: TGTGCCAGCAGTTATATTAGGACAGGGGGAGGTTCACCCCTCCACTTT.

The gene calls are TRBV10-3 and TRBJ2-1; tentative D call: TRBD2 (6 bases). The CDR3 is 15 amino acids. CDR1 is ENHRY, CDR2 SYGVKD, per germline. V lost 7 bases, J lost 6 bases, and 19 bases lay in between. CDR3 protein: CAIKSFTSPTNEQFF. In DNA, the CDR3 is TGTGCCATCAAATCGTTTACTAGCCCGACCAATGAGCAGTTCTTC.

This sequence joins TRBV11-1 and TRBJ2-2, with a tentative D call TRBD1 (6 bases). Deletions cut 3 bases from V and 7 bases from J, with 15 bases between. Germline V gives CDR1 SGHAT, CDR2 FQDESV (reference sequence). This CDR3 has 15 residues. The CDR3: CASSLESGAVGELFF. CDR3 coding DNA: TGTGCCAGCAGCTTGGAATCAGGGGCGGTCGGGGAGCTGTTTTTT.

This clone has only a few counts. V gene TRBV11-2 combines with J gene TRBJ1-5; 11 bases fit TRBD1. Germline V gives CDR1 SGHAT, CDR2 FQNNGV. This CDR3 is 15 amino acids long. The J segment lost 3 bases and the V segment lost 4 bases, leaving 2 bases of the junction unmatched. This CDR3 is CASSWTGGNNQPQHF. The CDR3 DNA follows: TGTGCCAGCAGCTGGACAGGGGGCAACAATCAGCCCCAGCATTTT. The whole variable domain, remainder taken from reference TRBV11-2 and TRBJ1-5, is EAGVAQSPRYKIIEKRQSVAFWCNPISGHATLYWYQQILGQGPKLLIQFQNNGVVDDSQLPKDRFSAERLKGVDSTLKIQPAKLEDSAVYLCASSWTGGNNQPQHFGDGTRLSIL.

V gene TRBV24-1 combines with J gene TRBJ2-2, with D perhaps matching TRBD2 (5 bases). The CDR3 is made up of 16 amino acids. Germline loops: CDR1 KGHDR, CDR2 SFDVKD. Trimming removed 0 bases from V and 7 bases from J, with 14 bases in between. CDR3 in DNA: TGTGCCACCAGTGATTTGCAGGCCGCCGCGGGCGGGGAGCTGTTTTTT. Translation gives CATSDLQAAAGGELFF.

The chain is built from TRBV9 and TRBJ2-3; TRBD1 matches at 10 bases. Germline V lookup: CDR1 SGDLS, CDR2 YYNGEE. CDR3 size: 14 residues. V trimming: 7 bases; J trimming: 4 bases; junction bases outside the gene matches: 6. CDR3 DNA: TGTGCCAGCTGCCGGGACAGGGGACCAGATACGCAGTATTTT. It translates to CASCRDRGPDTQYF.

CDR3 sequence reads: CASSERGQEPNQPQHF. CDR3 nucleotide sequence: TGTGCCAGCAGTGAGAGGGGACAGGAGCCCAATCAGCCCCAGCATTTT. V is TRBV6-1 and J is TRBJ1-5; 8 positions agree with TRBD1. Germline V gene lookup returns CDR1 MNHNS and CDR2 SASEGT. The CDR3 contains 16 residues. With 3 bases clipped from V and 3 bases from J, the junction kept 7 bases outside the gene matches.

V gene TRBV28 combines with J gene TRBJ2-7, with TRBD2 identical over 8 bases. J was trimmed by 1 base and V by 7 bases; bases with no gene match: 9. From germline, CDR1 is MDHEN and CDR2 SYDVKM. The CDR3 is made up of 15 amino acids. The CDR3 nucleotides read TGTGCCAGCATTACGACTAGCGCCCTTTCCTACGAGCAGTACTTC. This codes for CASITTSALSYEQYF.

This chain connects TRBV4-3 to TRBJ2-2, with D unresolved. V was pared by 0 bases and J by 1 base, with 15 bases between. CDR1 and CDR2 from the germline V gene are LGHNA and YSLEER. This CDR3 has 18 amino acids. The CDR3 nucleotides are TGCGCCAGCAGCCAAGAAGCCCCAGCAGCGTTGAACACCGGGGAGCTGTTTTTT. Translation: CASSQEAPAALNTGELFF.